This T cell receptor (beta chain) was observed in a study of T cell changes during pregnancy in multiple sclerosis. The CDR3 sequence is 14 residues long. V trimming: 6 bases; J trimming: 10 bases; junction bases outside the gene matches: 7. Germline-derived CDR1 and CDR2 are SNHLY and FYNNEI. Data came from immunoSEQ multiplex PCR; TCRdb stores just in-frame clones and leaves some out. There are over 45,000 clones in the sample; 90% to 95% occur only once, and roughly 2.2% lies in the top ten. This chain uses TRBV2 with TRBJ1-6; 9 positions agree with TRBD1. This receptor was obtained from a female donor with multiple sclerosis, enrolled in a pregnancy study. The specimen comprised peripheral blood, sampled in the third trimester of pregnancy. The CDR3 loop reads CASSRTGVGSPLHF. CDR3 in DNA: TGTGCCAGCAGCCGGACAGGGGTAGGGTCACCCCTCCACTTT.